This TCR beta chain was profiled in a study of cytomegalovirus exposure and HLA in healthy donors. Both 60 Vbeta primers and 13 Jbeta primers went into the PCR. Using immunoSEQ multiplex PCR, the repertoire was profiled, and TCRdb retains in-frame clones only, with some absent. The sample consists of fewer than 250,000 clones, 82% of them appearing once. The V gene's germline CDR1 is MNHEY and CDR2 SVGAGI. The CDR3 extends over 16 amino acids. V dropped 4 bases and J dropped 4; count of bases not matched to a gene: 9. This clone was picked up one time. The antigen remains undetermined. Notes on the study in general: TCR beta sequences numbering fewer than 20,000 were associated with HLA alleles at 0.05 false discovery rate in a later analysis.

This TCR came from a man aged 40-49 years in good health and CMV-seropositive. The sequenced material came from PBMCs. The chain uses TRBV6-5 and TRBJ2-2, with 7 positions matching TRBD2. CDR3 region: CASSSSASGSTGELFF. The CDR3 DNA is TGTGCCAGCAGTTCATCTGCTAGCGGCTCCACCGGGGAGCTGTTTTTT.